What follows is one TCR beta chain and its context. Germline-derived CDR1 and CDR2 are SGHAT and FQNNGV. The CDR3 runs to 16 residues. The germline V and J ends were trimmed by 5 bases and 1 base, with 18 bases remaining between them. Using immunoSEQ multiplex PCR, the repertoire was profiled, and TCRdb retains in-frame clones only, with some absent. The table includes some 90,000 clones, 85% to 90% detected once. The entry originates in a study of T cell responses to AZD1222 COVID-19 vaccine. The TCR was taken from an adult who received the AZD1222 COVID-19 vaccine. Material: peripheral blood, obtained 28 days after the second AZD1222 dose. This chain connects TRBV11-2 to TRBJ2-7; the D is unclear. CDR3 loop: CASSLSLGTGSYEQYF. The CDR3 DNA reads TGTGCCAGCAGCCTCTCATTAGGAACCGGATCCTACGAGCAGTACTTC.